This TCR beta chain was identified during a study of cytomegalovirus exposure and HLA in healthy donors. Regarding the study as a whole: Later analysis suggested links between common viral pathogens and several top significant clusters. A likely sequencing artifact accounted for one observed cluster of highly shared sequence variants. Per published accounts, TCR beta sequences correctly predicted the HLA-A and HLA-B alleles of most subjects. Cytomegalovirus status was reportedly diagnosed by the classifier with high sensitivity and specificity.

Remarks on this clone: Antigen: not known.

Researchers ran the PCR with 60 Vbeta and 13 Jbeta primers. Generated by immunoSEQ multiplex PCR, the TCRdb table keeps only in-frame clones and is missing some. The sample has approximately 240,000 clones; approximately 90% are singletons. Germline V gene lookup returns CDR1 SEHNR and CDR2 FQNEAQ (reference sequence). This CDR3 has 16 residues. Trimming took 5 bases from V and 7 from J; bases not matched to a gene: 13. The genes are TRBV7-9 and TRBJ2-3; TRBD1 aligns across 9 bases. This clonotype was obtained from a woman aged 18-29 years in good health and CMV-seronegative. The sample taken for sequencing was PBMCs. CDR3 sequence reads: CASSRPPGQGFNTQYF. The CDR3 nucleotides are TGTGCCAGCAGCCGCCCCCCGGGACAGGGATTTAATACGCAGTATTTT.